This T cell receptor (beta chain) was obtained from a study of blood T cells in healthy people across ages (dated by TCRdb to the mid-2010s). At the level of the whole study: In model experiments, template switching captured roughly one uniquely barcoded TCR beta cDNA molecule for every two T cells. Using deep sequencing normalized with unique cDNA molecular identifiers, the study measured how TCR beta repertoire diversity changes with age. The study analyzed two additional independent replicas of 1 million unique cDNA reads from the same blood draw for two donors, one aged 18 to 30 and one aged 80 or older. To avoid experimental bias, donors of different ages were distributed randomly across sequencing lanes. The donors were divided into four age groups: young (average approximately 17 years), middle-aged (about 39), aged (approximately 62) and long-lived (around 87).

The donors were about 40 Caucasian individuals from Russia, aged roughly 6 to 90 years, who were systemically healthy. Ten milliliters of peripheral blood were drawn from each donor into EDTA-treated Vacutainer tubes. Ficoll-Paque density-gradient centrifugation was used to isolate PBMCs, with at least 6 million per sample. Total RNA was extracted from PBMCs with Trizol reagent, with at least 6 micrograms obtained per sample. For every donor, an aliquot of PBMCs went through flow cytometry to measure the percentages of naive CD45RAhigh/CD27high T cells. Deletion took 6 bases off V and 8 bases off J, with a span of 19 bases between the germline ends. The CDR3 numbers 14 residues from cysteine through phenylalanine. Of all the DNA, just the CDR3 is kept, 42 bases in frame from base 1. CDR1 and CDR2, per the germline V gene, are MDHEN and SYDVKM. Library preparation employed 5' RACE. Sequencing took place on an Illumina HiSeq 2500. The second PCR ran for roughly 7 to 11 cycles and used a J-beta primer mix along with a sample-barcoded 5' primer. A unique molecular identifier was introduced onto each TCR beta cDNA molecule by a template-switch 5' adaptor carrying 12 random nucleotides. At least 2.5 million CDR3-containing paired-end reads were obtained from each sample. First-strand cDNA synthesis was performed from all RNA using the Mint cDNA synthesis kit, with priming by a TRBC-specific oligonucleotide. All cDNA was treated with uracil-DNA glycosylase and then went through a first 18-cycle PCR with the universal primers M1SS and BC2_uni_R. From the authors' description of their analysis: Normalization of each sample was performed by random selection of 1 million high-quality reads, each carrying a distinct molecular identifier. Reads sharing molecular identifiers were discarded rather than binned into consensus sequences. MiTCR, set to a Q25 quality threshold and the strictest error-elimination algorithm, was used for CDR3 identification, clonotype clustering and error correction. Lower-bound total TCR beta diversity was estimated with a nonparametric unseen species model using Euler transformation. TCRdb itself trimmed the public reads at Q25 with fastp, ran MiXCR and retained productive beta chains. Each CDR3 protein appears once, grouped with its most common genes and DNA. The V and J calls follow TCRdb's processing rather than the paper's. Present in this sample are over 600,000 distinct CDR3 sequences, about 45% of which were seen just once. The ten largest clones represent about a sixth of the sample.

For this clonotype: Its antigen remains unidentified. Within one base of it there is no much larger clone, and no base qualities were kept.

Overall study outcomes, separate from this receptor: Compared with the aged group, more naive CD4+ T cells, fewer expanded clones and increased TCR diversity were shown by the long-lived group, suggesting age selection. The CMV infection status of donors was not known, potentially confounding age-related changes in expanded clonotypes. Estimates of total diversity from one million sequenced T cells were regarded as lower bounds and underestimates. Because profiling used bulk unsorted PBMCs, naive and antigen-experienced compartments could not be compared conclusively. A strong correlation was found between observed TCR beta diversity and the percentage of naive T cells measured by flow cytometry. As age increased, observed TCR beta diversity per million T cells dropped in a roughly linear way, and a significant reduction was already evident by age about 40.

The chain is encoded by TRBV28 joined to TRBJ1-2, with the D gene not clear enough to name. This receptor was taken from a man older than 75 in good health. Sequencing was done on a sample of blood. CDR3 sequence: CASSHADLAGGYTF. The bases are TGTGCCAGCAGCCACGCGGATCTGGCCGGCGGCTACACCTTC.